The 23 T cell receptor beta chains presented below share a single source sample, sequenced in a study of blood T cell repertoires in COVID-19. Sequenced by immunoSEQ multiplex PCR; TCRdb stores in-frame clones only, minus some. The data hold around 140,000 clones, with less than 90% observed a single time. The sequenced sample consisted of peripheral blood. The receptors here all came from a man younger than 45 with COVID-19, enrolled during active disease.

CDR3: CASRGGRINQPQHF. Here the CDR3 DNA reads TGTGCCAGCAGGGGCGGGAGGATCAATCAGCCCCAGCATTTT. This chain uses TRBV6-5 with TRBJ1-5, with D uncertain. The germline V and J ends were trimmed by 6 bases and 3 bases, with 12 bases remaining between them. Per the germline V gene, CDR1 is MNHEY and CDR2 is SVGAGI. The CDR3 is 14 amino acids.

This rearrangement joins TRBV28 to TRBJ2-7; 10 bases are shared with TRBD1. Germline CDR1 and CDR2: MDHEN and SYDVKM. This CDR3 region has 14 residues. V trimming: 7 bases; J trimming: 5 bases; junction bases outside the gene matches: 8. CDR3 sequence reads: CASKPGQGFDEQYF. The CDR3 region has the DNA TGTGCCAGCAAACCGGGACAGGGGTTTGACGAGCAGTACTTC.

The V and J genes are TRBV5-6 and TRBJ1-1; D remains unclear. V gave up 5 bases and J gave up 2 bases, with 7 bases separating them. CDR3 size: 12 residues. Germline CDR1 and CDR2: SGHDT and YYEEEE. DNA for the CDR3: TGTGCCAGCAGTTCGGTTAACACTGAAGCTTTCTTT. Its translation is CASSSVNTEAFF.

The chain combines TRBV6-5 with TRBJ2-7, with 8 bases identical to TRBD2. J was trimmed by 5 bases and V by 8 bases; bases with no gene match: 11. Germline V lookup: CDR1 MNHEY, CDR2 SVGAGI. The CDR3 extends over 14 amino acids. The CDR3 protein is CASRGSGSYDEQYF. In DNA, the CDR3 is TGTGCCAGCCGGGGGAGCGGGAGTTACGACGAGCAGTACTTC.

V is TRBV2 and J is TRBJ1-5; 11 nucleotides align to TRBD1. The junction had 0 bases not matched to a gene; V was cut back by 6 bases and J by 2 bases. The germline gives CDR1 SNHLY, CDR2 FYNNEI. The CDR3 covers 14 residues. CDR3 DNA sequence: TGTGCCAGCAGGGGACAGGGGGGCAATCAGCCCCAGCATTTT. It encodes CASRGQGGNQPQHF.

The chain carries TRBV3-1 (or the pseudogene TRBV3-2) and TRBJ2-1; TRBD1 aligns across 7 bases. The CDR3 totals 14 residues. Unmatched junction bases numbered 3, after V lost 1 base and J lost 6 bases. The germline V gene has CDR1 LGHDT and CDR2 YNNKEL (reference sequence). The chain's CDR3 is CASSQGAGGNEQFF. CDR3 bases: TGTGCCAGCAGCCAAGGGGCAGGGGGCAATGAGCAGTTCTTC.

The chain is built from TRBV19 and TRBJ2-2; 15 nucleotides agree with TRBD2. Per the germline V gene, CDR1 is LNHDA and CDR2 is SQIVND (reference sequence). V dropped 8 bases and J dropped 8; count of bases not matched to a gene: 6. The CDR3 length is 15 residues. For the CDR3, the DNA is TGTGCCAGTTCTTGGACTAGCGGGAGGGCGGGGGAGCTGTTTTTT. This encodes CASSWTSGRAGELFF.

This sequence joins TRBV7-8 and TRBJ1-1; D is unclear. Germline CDR1 is SGHVS and CDR2 is FQNEAQ. V was clipped by 5 bases and J by 3 bases, with 4 bases between them. The CDR3 is made up of 11 amino acids. CDR3: CASSPYTEAFF. The CDR3 coding sequence is TGTGCCAGCAGCCCATACACTGAAGCTTTCTTT.

The chain joins TRBV9 to TRBJ2-3, with a weak D call TRBD1 (6 bases). The length of the CDR3 is 22 residues. The V gene lost 0 bases and the J gene lost 0 bases, with 29 bases spanning the gap. In germline, CDR1 is SGDLS, CDR2 YYNGEE. In nucleotides, the CDR3 is TGTGCCAGCAGCGTAGCTACGACGGTGTACCGTGCCGGGACATCTAGCACAGATACGCAGTATTTT. Amino acid sequence: CASSVATTVYRAGTSSTDTQYF.

V usage is TRBV6-5 and J usage is TRBJ2-5; 7 bases line up with TRBD1. Germline CDR1 reads MNHEY; CDR2 reads SVGAGI. The V and J ends lost 6 bases and 9 bases, in that order; junction bases with no gene match: 7. The CDR3 totals 12 residues. Here the CDR3 DNA reads TGTGCCAGCAGAGCCTCTGACAGGGCCCAGTACTTC. Its translation is CASRASDRAQYF.

The chain has TRBV7-2 and TRBJ1-1, with TRBD1 matching over 7 bases. The CDR3 length is 14 residues. In germline, CDR1 is SGHTA, CDR2 FQGNSA. V was pared by 4 bases and J by 1 base, with 3 bases of the junction left unmatched. CDR3 in amino acids: CASSWDSRNTEAFF. Written as DNA, the CDR3 is TGTGCCAGCAGCTGGGACAGCCGGAACACTGAAGCTTTCTTT.

This clone was detected ten times or more. The CDR3: CASSPGQGTSLGELFF. Written as DNA, the CDR3 is TGTGCCAGCTCACCGGGACAGGGAACCTCTCTCGGGGAGCTGTTTTTT. The genes are TRBV18 and TRBJ2-2; 9 positions agree with TRBD1. Losses at the gene ends were 3 bases for V and 7 bases for J; bases not matched to a gene: 9. This CDR3 has 16 amino acids. Germline lookup yields CDR1 KGHSH and CDR2 LQKENI.

The genes are TRBV28 and TRBJ1-1, with unresolved D. Germline V gene lookup returns CDR1 MDHEN and CDR2 SYDVKM. This CDR3 has 13 amino acids. The ends were cut back, 6 bases at V and 9 bases at J, with 17 bases in the middle. CDR3 amino acids: CASSEPALTQAFF. CDR3 in DNA: TGTGCCAGCAGCGAACCCGCCCTAACTCAAGCTTTCTTT.

The chain combines TRBV19 with TRBJ2-7; D uncertain. Trimming left V 4 bases short and J 5 bases short, with 9 bases between. Germline CDR1 reads LNHDA; CDR2 reads SQIVND (reference sequence). This CDR3 contains 12 residues. The CDR3 here is CASSTRSNEQYF. The CDR3 DNA reads TGTGCCAGTAGTACTAGGTCCAACGAGCAGTACTTC.

The rearrangement links TRBV30 to TRBJ2-2, with TRBD1 matching 9 bases. The CDR3 covers 15 residues. Losses at the gene ends were 0 bases for V and 7 bases for J; bases not matched to a gene: 6. Looked up from germline, CDR1 is GTSNPN and CDR2 is SVGIG (reference sequence). The CDR3 sequence is CAWSVPGQGSGELFF. DNA for the CDR3: TGTGCCTGGAGTGTACCGGGACAGGGCAGCGGGGAGCTGTTTTTT.

There are a few counts of this clone. The chain links TRBV10-2 to TRBJ1-5, with 9 positions matching TRBD1. The CDR3 contains 15 residues. The J segment lost 4 bases and the V segment lost 6 bases, leaving 7 bases of the junction unmatched. In germline, CDR1 is WSHSY, CDR2 SAAADI. CDR3 protein: CASRDGQGINQPQHF. The CDR3 nucleotides read TGCGCCAGCAGGGATGGACAGGGGATTAATCAGCCCCAGCATTTT.

The V call is TRBV2, the J call TRBJ2-2; the D gene is possibly TRBD1 (6 bases). V gave up 3 bases and J gave up 0 bases, with 14 bases separating them. In germline, CDR1 is SNHLY, CDR2 FYNNEI. The CDR3 is 17 amino acids. CDR3 in DNA: TGTGCCAGCAGTGATTGGCCGGACAGTGCGAACACCGGGGAGCTGTTTTTT. This encodes CASSDWPDSANTGELFF.

This clone was seen only once. The chain employs TRBV14 and TRBJ2-1, with 7 bases that match TRBD1. Germline CDR1 reads SGHDN; CDR2 reads FVKESK. The ends lost 0 bases at V and 3 bases at J; junction bases unmatched: 11. The length of the CDR3 is 18 residues. The CDR3 region has the DNA TGTGCCAGCAGCCAAGATCTGGGGACAGCGCATCTCTACAATGAGCAGTTCTTC. It yields the protein CASSQDLGTAHLYNEQFF.

The J gene is TRBJ2-7, the V gene TRBV27, with 9 bases identical to TRBD2. The CDR3 contains 17 residues. After removal of 0 bases from V and 3 bases from J, the junction contained 9 bases not matched to a gene. The germline V gene has CDR1 MNHEY and CDR2 SMNVEV (reference sequence). CDR3 DNA sequence: TGTGCCAGCAGTTTATCGGTGGGGACTAGCACCTACTACGAGCAGTACTTC. This sequence encodes CASSLSVGTSTYYEQYF.

The chain links TRBV27 to TRBJ1-4; D not certain. The germline CDR1 and CDR2 sequences are MNHEY and SMNVEV (reference sequence). V lost 4 bases and J 0 bases, leaving 18 bases between the germline ends. The CDR3 has 18 residues. CDR3: CASSSQTRHHSTNEKLFF. The CDR3 DNA follows: TGTGCCAGCAGTTCTCAAACCAGACACCACTCAACTAATGAAAAACTGTTTTTT.

This rearrangement joins TRBV6-2 or TRBV6-3 to TRBJ2-5; 9 positions agree with TRBD2. The CDR3 loop spans 17 amino acids. Germline assignment: CDR1 MNHEY and CDR2 SVGEGT. Trimming cost V 5 bases and J 5 bases; bases outside gene matches: 15. The CDR3: CASSPGRTSAPGETQYF. CDR3 bases: TGTGCCAGCAGTCCCGGGAGGACTAGCGCCCCCGGGGAGACCCAGTACTTC.

This chain links TRBV6-5 with TRBJ2-7, with D possibly being TRBD1 (5 bases). This CDR3 is 13 amino acids long. In germline, CDR1 is MNHEY, CDR2 SVGAGI. Trimming removed 9 bases at V and 0 bases at J, with 12 bases between. The CDR3 DNA sequence: TGTGCCAGGCTGACAGTAAACTCCTACGAGCAGTACTTC. Translating it yields CARLTVNSYEQYF.

The chain combines TRBV6-5 with TRBJ2-7, with D unclear. Deletions cut 2 bases from V and 2 bases from J, with 10 bases between. The CDR3 is 14 residues long. Germline V lookup: CDR1 MNHEY, CDR2 SVGAGI. CDR3 nucleotides: TGTGCCAGCAGTTACGTCGACGGAGCCTACGAGCAGTACTTC. This translates into CASSYVDGAYEQYF.